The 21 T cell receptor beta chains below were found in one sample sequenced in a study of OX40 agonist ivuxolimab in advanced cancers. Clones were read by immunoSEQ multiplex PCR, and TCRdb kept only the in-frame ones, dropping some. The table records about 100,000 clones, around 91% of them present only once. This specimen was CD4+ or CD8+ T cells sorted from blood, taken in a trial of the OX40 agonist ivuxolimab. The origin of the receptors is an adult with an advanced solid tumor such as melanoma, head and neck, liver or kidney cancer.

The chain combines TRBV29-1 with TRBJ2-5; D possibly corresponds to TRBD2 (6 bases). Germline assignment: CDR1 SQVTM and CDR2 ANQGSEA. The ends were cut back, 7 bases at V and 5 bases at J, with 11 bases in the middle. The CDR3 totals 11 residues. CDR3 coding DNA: TGCAGCGCCCGGGGGTTGGAGACCCAGTACTTC. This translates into CSARGLETQYF.

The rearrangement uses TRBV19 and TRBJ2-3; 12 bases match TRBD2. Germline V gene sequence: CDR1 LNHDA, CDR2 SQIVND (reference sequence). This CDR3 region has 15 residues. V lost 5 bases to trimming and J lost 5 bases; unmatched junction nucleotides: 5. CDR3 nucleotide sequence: TGTGCCAGTAGTCGGACTAGCGGGGCTGGAGATACGCAGTATTTT. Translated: CASSRTSGAGDTQYF.

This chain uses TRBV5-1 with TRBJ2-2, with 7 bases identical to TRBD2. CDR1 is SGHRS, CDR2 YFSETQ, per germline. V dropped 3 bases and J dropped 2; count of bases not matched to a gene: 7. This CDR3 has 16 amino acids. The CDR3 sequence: CASSYRREVNTGELFF. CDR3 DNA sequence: TGCGCCAGCAGCTACCGCCGGGAGGTTAACACCGGGGAGCTGTTTTTT.

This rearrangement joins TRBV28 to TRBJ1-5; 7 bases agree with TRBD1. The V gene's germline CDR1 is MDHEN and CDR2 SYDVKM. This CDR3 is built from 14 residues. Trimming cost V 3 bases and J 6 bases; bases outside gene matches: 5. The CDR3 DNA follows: TGTGCCAGCAGTTTCGACAGGGCCAGTCAGCCCCAGCATTTT. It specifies CASSFDRASQPQHF.

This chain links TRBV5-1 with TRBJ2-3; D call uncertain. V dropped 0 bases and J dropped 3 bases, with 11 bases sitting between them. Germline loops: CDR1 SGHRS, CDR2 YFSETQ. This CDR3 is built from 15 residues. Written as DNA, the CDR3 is TGCGCCAGCAGCTTGGACCGTCCTTTGACAGATACGCAGTATTTT. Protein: CASSLDRPLTDTQYF.

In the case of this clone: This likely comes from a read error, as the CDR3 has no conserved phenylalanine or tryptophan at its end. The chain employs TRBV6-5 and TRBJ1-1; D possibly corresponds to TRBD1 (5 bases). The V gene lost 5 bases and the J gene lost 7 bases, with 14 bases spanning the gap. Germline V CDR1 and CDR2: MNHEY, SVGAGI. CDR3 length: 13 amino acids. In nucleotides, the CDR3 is TGTGCCAGCAGTCGCACCGGGACCGGTGAAGCTTTCCTT. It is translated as CASSRTGTGEAFL.

This CDR3 is CASSWTAGGWDEQFF. CDR3 DNA: TGTGCCAGCAGTTGGACGGCGGGAGGGTGGGATGAGCAGTTCTTC. The chain employs TRBV28 and TRBJ2-1; 9 bases align to TRBD2. V gave up 4 bases and J gave up 8 bases; unmatched junction bases: 9. The CDR3 totals 15 residues. CDR1 is MDHEN, CDR2 SYDVKM, per germline.

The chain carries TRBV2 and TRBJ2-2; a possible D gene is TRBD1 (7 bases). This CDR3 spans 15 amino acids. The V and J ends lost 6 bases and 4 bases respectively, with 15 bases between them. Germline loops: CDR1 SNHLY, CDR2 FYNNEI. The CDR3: CASSETGRSTGELFF. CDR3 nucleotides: TGTGCCAGCAGCGAGACAGGGAGGTCCACCGGGGAGCTGTTTTTT.

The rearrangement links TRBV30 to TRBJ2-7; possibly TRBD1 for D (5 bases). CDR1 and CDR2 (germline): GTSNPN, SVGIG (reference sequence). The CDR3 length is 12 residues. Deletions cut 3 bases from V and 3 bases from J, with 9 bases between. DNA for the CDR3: TGTGCCTGGAGAGCCGGACACTACGAGCAGTACTTC. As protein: CAWRAGHYEQYF.

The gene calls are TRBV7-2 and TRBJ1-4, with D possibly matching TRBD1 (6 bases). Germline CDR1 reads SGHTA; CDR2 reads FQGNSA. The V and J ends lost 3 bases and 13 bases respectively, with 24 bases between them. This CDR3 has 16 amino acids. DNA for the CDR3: TGTGCCAGCAGCTTGATGACCGGGACAACCGGAAAGGGACTGTTTTTT. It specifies CASSLMTGTTGKGLFF. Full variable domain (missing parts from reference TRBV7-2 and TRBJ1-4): GAGVSQSPSNKVTEKGKDVELRCDPISGHTALYWYRQSLGQGLEFLIYFQGNSAPDKSGLPSDRFSAERTGGSVSTLTIQRTQQEDSAVYLCASSLMTGTTGKGLFFGSGTQLSVL.

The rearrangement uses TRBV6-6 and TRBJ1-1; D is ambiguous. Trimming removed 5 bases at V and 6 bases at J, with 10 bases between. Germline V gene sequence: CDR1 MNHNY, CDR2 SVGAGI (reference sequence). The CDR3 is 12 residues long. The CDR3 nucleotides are TGTGCCAGCAGTCACCAGACGGCTGAAGCTTTCTTT. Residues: CASSHQTAEAFF.

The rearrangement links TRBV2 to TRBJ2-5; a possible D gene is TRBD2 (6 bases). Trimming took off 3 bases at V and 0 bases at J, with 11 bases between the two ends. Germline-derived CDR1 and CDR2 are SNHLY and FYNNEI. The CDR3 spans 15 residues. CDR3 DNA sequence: TGTGCCAGCAGTGACAGGAGCGGGTACCAAGAGACCCAGTACTTC. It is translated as CASSDRSGYQETQYF.

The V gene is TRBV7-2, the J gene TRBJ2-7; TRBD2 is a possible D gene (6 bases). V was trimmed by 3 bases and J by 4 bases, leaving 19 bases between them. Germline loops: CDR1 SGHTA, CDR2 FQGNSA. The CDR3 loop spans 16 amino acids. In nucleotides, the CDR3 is TGTGCCAGCAGCTTTCAGGGACTCGAGTGGAGATACGAGCAGTACTTC. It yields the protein CASSFQGLEWRYEQYF.

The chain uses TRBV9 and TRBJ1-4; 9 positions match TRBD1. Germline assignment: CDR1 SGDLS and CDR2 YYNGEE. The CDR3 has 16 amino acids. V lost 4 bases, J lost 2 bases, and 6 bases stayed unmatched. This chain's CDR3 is CASSQTGGMTNEKLFF. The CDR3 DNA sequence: TGTGCCAGCAGCCAGACAGGGGGAATGACTAATGAAAAACTGTTTTTT.

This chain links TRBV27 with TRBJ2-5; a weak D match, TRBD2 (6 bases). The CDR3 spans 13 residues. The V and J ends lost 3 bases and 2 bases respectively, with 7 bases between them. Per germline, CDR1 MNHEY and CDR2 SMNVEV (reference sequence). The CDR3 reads CASSFREQETQYF. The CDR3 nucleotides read TGTGCCAGCAGTTTCCGGGAGCAAGAGACCCAGTACTTC.

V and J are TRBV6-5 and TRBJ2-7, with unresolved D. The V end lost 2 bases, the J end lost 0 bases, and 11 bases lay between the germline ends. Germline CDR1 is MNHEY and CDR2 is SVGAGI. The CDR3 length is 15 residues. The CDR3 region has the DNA TGTGCCAGCAGTTACGAGGCAGGACCCTCCTACGAGCAGTACTTC. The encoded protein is CASSYEAGPSYEQYF.

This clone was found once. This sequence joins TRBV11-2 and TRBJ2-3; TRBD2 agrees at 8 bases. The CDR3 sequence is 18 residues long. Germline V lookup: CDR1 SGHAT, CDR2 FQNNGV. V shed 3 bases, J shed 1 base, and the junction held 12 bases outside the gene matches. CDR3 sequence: CASSFRRERELGTDTQYF. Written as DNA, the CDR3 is TGTGCCAGCAGCTTCCGGCGCGAGCGGGAGTTGGGCACAGATACGCAGTATTTT.

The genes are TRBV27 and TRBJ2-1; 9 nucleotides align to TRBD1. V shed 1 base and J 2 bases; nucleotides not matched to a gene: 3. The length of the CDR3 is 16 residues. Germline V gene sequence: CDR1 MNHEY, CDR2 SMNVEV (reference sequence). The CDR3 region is CASSLYGTGTYNEQFF. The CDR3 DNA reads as TGTGCCAGCAGTTTATACGGGACAGGGACCTACAATGAGCAGTTCTTC.

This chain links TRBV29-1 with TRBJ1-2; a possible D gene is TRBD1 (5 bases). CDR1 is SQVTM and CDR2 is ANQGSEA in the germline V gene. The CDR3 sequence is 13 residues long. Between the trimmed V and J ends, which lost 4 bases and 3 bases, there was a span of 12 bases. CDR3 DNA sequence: TGCAGCGTTGCTCTCCAGGGCTACTATGGCTACACCTTC. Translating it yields CSVALQGYYGYTF.

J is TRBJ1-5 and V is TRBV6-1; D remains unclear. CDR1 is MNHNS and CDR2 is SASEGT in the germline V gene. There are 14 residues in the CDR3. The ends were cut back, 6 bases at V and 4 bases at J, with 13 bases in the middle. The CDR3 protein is CASSPQFGNQPQHF. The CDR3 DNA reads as TGTGCCAGCAGCCCACAGTTCGGAAATCAGCCCCAGCATTTT.

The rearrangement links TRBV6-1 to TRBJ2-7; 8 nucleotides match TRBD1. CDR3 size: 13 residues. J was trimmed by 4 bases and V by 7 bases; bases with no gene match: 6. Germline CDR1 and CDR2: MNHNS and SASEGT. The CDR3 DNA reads TGTGCCAGCAACAGACAGGGGAATTACGAGCAGTACTTC. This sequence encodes CASNRQGNYEQYF.